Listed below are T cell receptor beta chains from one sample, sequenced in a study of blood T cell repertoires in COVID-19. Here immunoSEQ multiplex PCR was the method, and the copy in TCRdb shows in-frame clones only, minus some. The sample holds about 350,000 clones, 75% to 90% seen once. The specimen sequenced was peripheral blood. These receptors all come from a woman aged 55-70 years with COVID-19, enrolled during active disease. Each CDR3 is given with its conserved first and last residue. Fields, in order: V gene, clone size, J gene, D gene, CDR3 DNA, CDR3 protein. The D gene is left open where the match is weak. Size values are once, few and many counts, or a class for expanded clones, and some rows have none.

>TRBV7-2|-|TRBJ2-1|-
TGTGCCAGCAGGTGGCTAGCGACCTCCTACAATGAGCAGTTCTTC
CASRWLATSYNEQFF
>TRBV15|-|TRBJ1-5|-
TGTGCCACCAGCAGAGGGGATAGGGGAGGGGGCAATCAGCCCCAGCATTTT
CATSRGDRGGGNQPQHF
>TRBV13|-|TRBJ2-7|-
TGTGCCAGCAGCCCGGGACTCTCGGACGAGCAGTACTTC
CASSPGLSDEQYF
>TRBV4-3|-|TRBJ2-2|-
TGCGCCAGCAGCCAGGGCGGCGTAGCGACCACCGGGGAGCTGTTTTTT
CASSQGGVATTGELFF
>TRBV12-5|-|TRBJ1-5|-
TGTGCTAGTGGTTTCGGTGGCGGGCCCCAGCATTTT
CASGFGGGPQHF
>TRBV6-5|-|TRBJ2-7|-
TGTGCCAGCAGTCCCCCGGAGGGGTCATACGAGCAGTACTTC
CASSPPEGSYEQYF
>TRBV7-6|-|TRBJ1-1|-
TGTGCCAGCAGCCTCTCAGGGAACACTGAAGCTTTCTTT
CASSLSGNTEAFF
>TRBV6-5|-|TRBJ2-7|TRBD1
TGTGCCAGCAGCGTCCCGGGACAGGCTTTCTACGAGCAGTACTTC
CASSVPGQAFYEQYF
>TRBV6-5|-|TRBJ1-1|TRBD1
TGTGCCACCCGAGGACAGGCGGAAAACACTGAAGCTTTCTTT
CATRGQAENTEAFF
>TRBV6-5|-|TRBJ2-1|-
TGTGCCAGCAGTTACTACAGGAGCTCCTACAATGAGCAGTTCTTC
CASSYYRSSYNEQFF
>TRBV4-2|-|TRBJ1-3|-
TGTGCCAGCGGCGGTTTGACAGGCGATGGAAACACCATATATTTT
CASGGLTGDGNTIYF
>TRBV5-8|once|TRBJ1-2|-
TGTGCCAGCACCGATCTCAAGACAGACTATGGCTACACCTTC
CASTDLKTDYGYTF
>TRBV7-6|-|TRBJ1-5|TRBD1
TGTGCCAGCAGCCCCGGACGGGACAGGGGCGTGCAGCCCCAGCATTTT
CASSPGRDRGVQPQHF
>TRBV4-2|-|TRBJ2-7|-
TGTGCCAGCAGCCAAGACCAGGGGCCCTACGAGCAGTACTTC
CASSQDQGPYEQYF
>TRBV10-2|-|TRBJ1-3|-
TGCGCCAGCAGTGGGAGGCAGGCCTCTGGAAACACCATATATTTT
CASSGRQASGNTIYF
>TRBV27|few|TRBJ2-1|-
TGTGCCAGCAGCCCGGGTCCGAGACGTGAGCAGTTCTTC
CASSPGPRREQFF
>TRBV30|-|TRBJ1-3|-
TGTGCCTGGACCGAGGGTAACTCTGGAAACACCATATATTTT
CAWTEGNSGNTIYF
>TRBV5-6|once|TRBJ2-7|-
TGTGCCAGCAGCTTGGGGACAGTCTACGAGCAGTACTTC
CASSLGTVYEQYF
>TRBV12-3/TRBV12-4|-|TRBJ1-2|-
TGTGCCATCGCGGACACAGCTTACTATGGCTACACCTTC
CAIADTAYYGYTF
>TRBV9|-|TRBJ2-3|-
TGTGCCAGCAGCGTAAATGACGGGGATACGCAGTATTTT
CASSVNDGDTQYF
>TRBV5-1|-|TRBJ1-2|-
TGCGCCAGCAGCTTGGGGGCAGGGTCCTATGGCTACACCTTC
CASSLGAGSYGYTF
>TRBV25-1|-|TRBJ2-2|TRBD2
TGTGCCAGCAGTGGACTAGCGGTCACCGGGGAGCTGTTTTTT
CASSGLAVTGELFF
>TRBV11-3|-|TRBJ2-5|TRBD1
TGTGCCAGCAGCTCTACAGGGGTTACAGAGACCCAGTACTTC
CASSSTGVTETQYF
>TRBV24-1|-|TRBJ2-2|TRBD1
TGTGCCACCAGTCGCGGACAGGGAAGGAACACCGGGGAGCTGTTTTTT
CATSRGQGRNTGELFF
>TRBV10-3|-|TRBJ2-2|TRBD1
TGTGCCACAAGAATACCGGGACAGGGCCCCACCGGGGAGCTGTTTTTT
CATRIPGQGPTGELFF
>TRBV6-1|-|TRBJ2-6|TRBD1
TGTGCCAGCAGTGAGGACAGGAGCCGAAGCTCTGGGGCCAACGTCCTGACTTTC
CASSEDRSRSSGANVLTF
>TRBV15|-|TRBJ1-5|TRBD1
TGTGCCACCAGCAGTACCACGACAGGGCAAGTGCGCAATCAGCCCCAGCATTTT
CATSSTTTGQVRNQPQHF
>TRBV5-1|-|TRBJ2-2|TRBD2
TGCGCCAGCAACCCATCCCACGGGGGGTCGAACACCGGGGAGCTGTTTTTT
CASNPSHGGSNTGELFF
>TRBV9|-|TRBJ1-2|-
TGTGCCAGCAGCCAGGCGGGCTTGGACGGCTACACCTTC
CASSQAGLDGYTF
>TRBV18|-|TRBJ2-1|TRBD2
TGTGCCAGCTCATGGGCCATTGGCGGGGGCTACAATGAGCAGTTCTTC
CASSWAIGGGYNEQFF
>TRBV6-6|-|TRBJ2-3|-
TGTGCCAGCAGTTGGGGGGACGAGCAGTATTTT
CASSWGDEQYF
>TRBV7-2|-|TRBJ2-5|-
TGTGCCAGCAGCTTAGACGTTGGCGGCCACCAAGAGACCCAGTACTTC
CASSLDVGGHQETQYF
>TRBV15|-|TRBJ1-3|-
TGTGCCACCAGCATAGAGGGGGGGACGACCGGAAACACCATATATTTT
CATSIEGGTTGNTIYF
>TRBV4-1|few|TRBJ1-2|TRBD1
TGCGCCAGCAGCCAAGATCCCGGGACAGGGGGCGATGGCTACACCTTC
CASSQDPGTGGDGYTF
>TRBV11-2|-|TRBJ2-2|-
TGTGCCAGCAGCTTTAGCCAGGGATACACCGGGGAGCTGTTTTTT
CASSFSQGYTGELFF
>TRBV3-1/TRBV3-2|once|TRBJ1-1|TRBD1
TGTGCCAGCAGCCAAGGGGCAGGGGGCCTGGGAACTGAAGCTTTCTTT
CASSQGAGGLGTEAFF
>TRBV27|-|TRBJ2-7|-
TGTGCCAGCAGTCCGAGCTCCCACGAGCAGTACTTC
CASSPSSHEQYF